This is a list of T cell receptor beta chains from one sample in a study of regulatory and conventional T cells in breast cancer. TCRdb called the PCR reads again in MiXCR, with one record for every CDR3 protein. The sample comprises roughly 16,000 distinct CDR3 sequences, about 31% of which are singletons, and 1.6% rests with the top ten. Sequenced material: conventional T cells from blood. Receptors originate from a female donor in good health. CDR3s include the opening cysteine and the closing phenylalanine or tryptophan. The D gene is left open where the match is weak. Some rows mark clone size as missing; the rest say once, few, many or name a class of expanded clone.

D gene,J gene,V gene,clone size,CDR3 DNA,CDR3 protein
TRBD2,TRBJ2-1,TRBV20-1,.,TGCAGTGCTTTAGCGGGAGGTTCCTACAATGAGCAGTTCTTC,CSALAGGSYNEQFF
TRBD1,TRBJ1-2,TRBV12-3/TRBV12-4,few,TGTGCCAGCAGTTTAGGAGGACAGGGAATCCAAGGCACCTTC,CASSLGGQGIQGTF
.,TRBJ2-4,TRBV19,medium-sized,TGTGCCAGTAGTATAGATTACGAATACATTCAGTACTTC,CASSIDYEYIQYF
TRBD2,TRBJ2-1,TRBV5-1,few,TGCGCCAGCAGCTTTTTAGCGGGAGGGAGATACAATGAGCAGTTCTTC,CASSFLAGGRYNEQFF
.,TRBJ1-1,TRBV4-1,.,TGCGCCAGCAGCCATTTTAAAGATGGGACACGTGAAGCTTTCTTT,CASSHFKDGTREAFF
.,TRBJ1-1,TRBV5-1,few,TGCGCCAGCGGTCGAGAGGGTGAGGGCACTGAAGCTTTCTTT,CASGREGEGTEAFF
TRBD1,TRBJ2-3,TRBV2,few,TGTGCCAGCAGTGAAGACAGGGGAACAGATACGCAGTATTTT,CASSEDRGTDTQYF
TRBD1,TRBJ2-3,TRBV7-6,.,TGTGCCAGCAGCATCAGGGGGTTGAATCGGGATACGCAGTATTTT,CASSIRGLNRDTQYF
TRBD1,TRBJ2-7,TRBV14,medium-sized,TGTGCCAGCAGCCACCGGGACAGGCGGGACGAGCAGTACTTC,CASSHRDRRDEQYF
TRBD1,TRBJ2-5,TRBV2,medium-sized,TGTGCCAGCAGTACCGGACAGGGGGACCCTAAAGAGACCCAGTACTTC,CASSTGQGDPKETQYF
TRBD1,TRBJ2-7,TRBV7-2,few,TGTGCCAGCAGCTTGACAGGGGGCTCCTACGAGCAGTACTTC,CASSLTGGSYEQYF